A selection of T cell receptor beta chains follows, all from one sample in a study of early T cells in non-severe SARS-CoV-2 infection. TCRdb re-called the 5' RACE reads through MiXCR, storing one row per CDR3 protein. The repertoire holds 98,000 or so distinct CDR3 sequences, roughly 9.6% seen once, with around 5.4% in the top ten. Sequenced material: whole blood. The receptors here all came from an adult who was a healthcare worker with PCR-confirmed SARS-CoV-2 infection or an uninfected control (not recorded which). The CDR3 runs from the conserved cysteine through the conserved F or W. A D gene is named only where the DNA matches it firmly. Expanded clones get a size class; other rows say once, few or many, or leave the size out.

j_gene | abundance | v_gene | d_gene | CDR3aa | CDR3nt
TRBJ2-7 | - | TRBV2 | TRBD2 | CASSDGEREGYEQYF | TGTGCCAGCAGTGATGGTGAGCGGGAGGGTTACGAGCAGTACTTC
TRBJ2-7 | many | TRBV5-1 | TRBD1 | CASTLGQGKGYEQYF | TGCGCCAGCACCCTTGGACAGGGGAAGGGCTACGAGCAGTACTTC
TRBJ2-2 | many | TRBV6-4 | - | CASREGGELFF | TGTGCCAGCAGAGAGGGCGGGGAGCTGTTTTTT
TRBJ1-5 | few | TRBV27 | - | CASSSRARLDQPQHF | TGTGCCAGCAGTTCTCGGGCCCGACTCGATCAGCCCCAGCATTTT
TRBJ2-7 | - | TRBV5-6 | TRBD1 | CASSKGARVYEQYF | TGTGCCAGCAGCAAGGGGGCCCGGGTATACGAGCAGTACTTC
TRBJ1-5 | many | TRBV20-1 | - | CSASRGGGNQPQHF | TGCAGTGCTAGTCGAGGGGGGGGCAATCAGCCCCAGCATTTT
TRBJ2-7 | many | TRBV28 | TRBD2 | CANGTSGSYEQYF | TGTGCCAACGGGACTAGCGGGAGTTACGAGCAGTACTTC
TRBJ2-3 | many | TRBV7-6 | - | CASSPRGGTQYF | TGTGCCAGCAGCCCCCGCGGAGGTACGCAGTATTTT
TRBJ2-1 | many | TRBV5-4 | TRBD1 | CASSPRTGGELNEQFF | TGTGCCAGCAGCCCCCGGACAGGGGGTGAGTTGAATGAGCAGTTCTTC
TRBJ2-7 | many | TRBV7-2 | TRBD1 | CASSLLGQDGEQYF | TGTGCCAGCAGCTTATTAGGACAGGACGGCGAGCAGTACTTC
TRBJ2-7 | few | TRBV5-5 | - | CASSGHSTYEQYF | TGTGCCAGCAGCGGTCACAGCACCTACGAGCAGTACTTC
TRBJ1-1 | few | TRBV6-6 | - | CASSYPRGGNTEAFF | TGTGCCAGCAGTTACCCTAGAGGGGGGAACACTGAAGCTTTCTTT
TRBJ2-1 | - | TRBV11-1 | TRBD1 | CASRRDRAYNEQFF | TGTGCCAGCAGAAGGGACAGGGCCTACAATGAGCAGTTCTTC
TRBJ2-1 | - | TRBV12-3/TRBV12-4 | TRBD2 | CASSLVRAGGGNEQFF | TGTGCCAGCAGTTTAGTACGGGCGGGAGGTGGGAATGAGCAGTTCTTC
TRBJ2-7 | many | TRBV7-9 | TRBD1 | CASSLIQGALDYEQYF | TGTGCCAGCAGCCTGATCCAGGGGGCCCTGGACTACGAGCAGTACTTC
TRBJ1-2 | few | TRBV5-1 | TRBD1 | CASSLAPLTGVSGYTF | TGCGCCAGCAGCTTGGCCCCTCTCACAGGGGTGAGTGGCTACACCTTC
TRBJ2-1 | many | TRBV7-3 | - | CASSLRGGYEQFF | TGTGCCAGCAGCTTAAGGGGCGGCTATGAGCAGTTCTTC
TRBJ2-1 | - | TRBV18 | TRBD2 | CASSPPPGGSSYNEQFF | TGTGCCAGCTCACCACCTCCGGGGGGAAGCTCCTACAATGAGCAGTTCTTC
TRBJ1-5 | few | TRBV12-3/TRBV12-4 | TRBD1 | CASSATGGNQPQHF | TGTGCCAGCAGCGCTACAGGGGGCAATCAGCCCCAGCATTTT
TRBJ1-6 | - | TRBV5-5 | - | CASSLEVLENSPLHF | TGTGCCAGCAGCTTGGAGGTACTCGAGAATTCACCCCTCCACTTT
TRBJ1-1 | many | TRBV7-9 | TRBD1 | CASSPQDRGRRGTEAFF | TGTGCCAGCAGCCCACAGGACAGGGGGCGCCGGGGCACTGAAGCTTTCTTT
TRBJ2-1 | few | TRBV24-1 | TRBD2 | CATSDLAGTSVDEQFF | TGTGCCACCAGTGATTTAGCCGGGACTAGTGTCGATGAGCAGTTCTTC
TRBJ2-7 | few | TRBV6-6 | TRBD2 | CASSGAMIAGAYEQYF | TGTGCCAGCAGCGGCGCTATGATAGCGGGAGCCTACGAGCAGTACTTC
TRBJ1-1 | - | TRBV6-4 | TRBD1 | CASPAVPSGPGQEAFF | TGTGCCAGCCCAGCGGTCCCCTCCGGTCCGGGACAGGAAGCTTTCTTT
TRBJ1-2 | many | TRBV20-1 | TRBD1 | CSARGDRAFYGYTF | TGCAGTGCTAGGGGGGACAGGGCATTCTATGGCTACACCTTC